Sequencing of this T cell receptor beta chain was carried out in a study of cytomegalovirus exposure and HLA in healthy donors. The PCR contained 60 Vbeta and 13 Jbeta primers. The assay was immunoSEQ multiplex PCR, and TCRdb's table has in-frame clones only and misses some. In the table there are more than 100,000 clones, about two thirds of which are singletons. The germline V gene has CDR1 MDHEN and CDR2 SYDVKM. This CDR3 is built from 14 residues. Deletions cut 6 bases from V and 5 bases from J, with 17 bases between. This sequence originates from a woman in her thirties or forties in good health and CMV-seronegative. The chain recombines TRBV28 with TRBJ2-7, with a weak D call TRBD2 (6 bases). Sequenced: PBMCs. The CDR3 loop is CASSSVGEEDEQYF. CDR3 nucleotides: TGTGCCAGCAGCTCCGTTGGGGAGGAGGACGAGCAGTACTTC.